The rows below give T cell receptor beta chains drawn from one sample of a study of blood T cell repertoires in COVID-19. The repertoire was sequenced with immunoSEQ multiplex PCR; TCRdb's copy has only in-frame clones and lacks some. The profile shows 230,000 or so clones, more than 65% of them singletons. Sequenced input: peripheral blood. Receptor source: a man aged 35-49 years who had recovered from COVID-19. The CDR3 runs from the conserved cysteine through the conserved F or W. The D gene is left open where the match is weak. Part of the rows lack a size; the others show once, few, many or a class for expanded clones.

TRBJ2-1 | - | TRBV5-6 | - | CASSSIYRNEQFF | TGTGCCAGCAGCTCCATCTATCGAAATGAGCAGTTCTTC
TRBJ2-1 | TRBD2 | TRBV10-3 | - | CAISEYTGLAGGDDEQFF | TGTGCCATCAGTGAGTATACGGGACTAGCAGGTGGGGACGATGAGCAGTTCTTC
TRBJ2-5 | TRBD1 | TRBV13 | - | CASSGRFPGQGRGETQYF | TGTGCCAGCAGCGGCCGATTCCCGGGACAGGGTCGCGGGGAGACCCAGTACTTC
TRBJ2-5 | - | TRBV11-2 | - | CASSSILGYQETQYF | TGTGCCAGCAGCTCGATCCTCGGGTACCAAGAGACCCAGTACTTC
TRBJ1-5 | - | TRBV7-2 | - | CASSVVGRVDQPQHF | TGTGCCAGCAGCGTAGTCGGCAGGGTGGATCAGCCCCAGCATTTT
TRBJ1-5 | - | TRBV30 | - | CAWSPGSNQPQHF | TGTGCCTGGAGTCCGGGGAGCAATCAGCCCCAGCATTTT
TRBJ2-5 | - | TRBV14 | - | CASSPWGRSRETQYF | TGTGCCAGCAGCCCGTGGGGGAGGTCCAGGGAGACCCAGTACTTC
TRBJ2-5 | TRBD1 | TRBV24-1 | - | CATSDPGTGLRETQYF | TGTGCCACCAGTGATCCAGGGACAGGCCTCAGGGAGACCCAGTACTTC
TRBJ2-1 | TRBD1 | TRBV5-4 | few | CASSAPGQGNNEQFF | TGTGCCAGCAGCGCCCCGGGACAGGGGAACAATGAGCAGTTCTTC
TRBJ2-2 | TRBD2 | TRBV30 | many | CAWNMAGAGELFF | TGTGCCTGGAATATGGCGGGGGCCGGGGAGCTGTTTTTT
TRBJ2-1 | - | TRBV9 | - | CASSPRSTSDEQFF | TGTGCCAGCAGCCCTCGTTCGACTTCTGATGAGCAGTTCTTC
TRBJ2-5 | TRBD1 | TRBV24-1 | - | CATSHSGTEETQYF | TGTGCCACCAGTCATTCCGGGACAGAGGAGACCCAGTACTTC
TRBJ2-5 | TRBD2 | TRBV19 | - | CASSMELAGRQETQYF | TGTGCCAGTAGTATGGAGCTAGCGGGGCGCCAAGAGACCCAGTACTTC
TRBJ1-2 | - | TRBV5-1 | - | CASSQTPNYGYTF | TGCGCCAGCAGCCAGACACCTAACTATGGCTACACCTTC
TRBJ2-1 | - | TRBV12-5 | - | CASGLVAANLRQFF | TGTGCTAGTGGTTTGGTAGCAGCGAACTTGAGGCAGTTCTTC
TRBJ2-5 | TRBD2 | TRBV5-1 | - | CASSLALASRETQYF | TGCGCCAGCAGCTTGGCACTAGCGTCCCGAGAGACCCAGTACTTC
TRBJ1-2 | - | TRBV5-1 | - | CASSLGTAANYGYTF | TGCGCCAGCAGCTTGGGTACAGCTGCTAACTATGGCTACACCTTC
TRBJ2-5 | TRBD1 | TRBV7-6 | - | CASSLSGQGAGTQYF | TGTGCCAGCAGCTTAAGTGGTCAGGGGGCTGGGACCCAGTACTTC
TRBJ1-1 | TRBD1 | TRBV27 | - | CASRPGQGTPEAFF | TGTGCCAGCAGACCCGGACAGGGCACCCCTGAAGCTTTCTTT
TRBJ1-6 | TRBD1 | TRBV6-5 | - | CASSYSAGTGNSPLHF | TGTGCCAGCAGTTACTCGGCCGGGACAGGGAATTCACCCCTCCACTTT
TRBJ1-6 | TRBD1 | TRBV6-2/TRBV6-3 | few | CASSYPGTVPPPLHF | TGTGCCAGCAGTTACCCTGGGACAGTTCCACCACCCCTCCACTTT
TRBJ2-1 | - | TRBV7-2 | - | CASSPVGVANEQFF | TGTGCCAGCAGCCCAGTAGGTGTAGCCAATGAGCAGTTCTTC
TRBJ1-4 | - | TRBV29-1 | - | CSVLDSSNEKLFF | TGCAGCGTTCTGGACAGTTCTAATGAAAAACTGTTTTTT
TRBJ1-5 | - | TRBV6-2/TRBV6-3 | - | CASSSPTGFFNQPQHF | TGTGCCAGCAGTTCCCCCACAGGGTTCTTCAATCAGCCCCAGCATTTT
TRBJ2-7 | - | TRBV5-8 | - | CASSLTGYEQYF | TGTGCCAGCAGTTTAACAGGGTACGAGCAGTACTTC
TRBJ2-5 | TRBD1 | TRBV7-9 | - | CASTPPGGETQYF | TGTGCCAGCACCCCGCCAGGGGGAGAGACCCAGTACTTC
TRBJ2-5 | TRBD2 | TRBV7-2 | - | CASSLAGLAQETQYF | TGTGCCAGCAGCTTAGCGGGACTAGCTCAAGAGACCCAGTACTTC
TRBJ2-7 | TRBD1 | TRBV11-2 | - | CASRLGQGAGEQYF | TGTGCCAGCAGGTTGGGACAGGGGGCAGGCGAGCAGTACTTC
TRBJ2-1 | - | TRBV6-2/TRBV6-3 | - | CASSLRGTPNEQFF | TGTGCCAGCAGTTTACGGGGAACCCCGAATGAGCAGTTCTTC
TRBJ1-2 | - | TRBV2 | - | CASSESTDYGYTF | TGTGCCAGCAGTGAATCTACGGACTATGGCTACACCTTC
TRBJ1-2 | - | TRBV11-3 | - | CASLNDCVNGYGYTF | TGTGCCAGTTTAAATGACTGCGTCAATGGCTATGGCTACACCTTC
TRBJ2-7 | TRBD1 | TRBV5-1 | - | CASSSGTGRLIYEQYF | TGCGCCAGCAGCTCCGGGACAGGGAGACTAATCTACGAGCAGTACTTC
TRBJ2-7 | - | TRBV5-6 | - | CASSLGANLYEQYF | TGTGCCAGCAGCTTGGGCGCAAATCTTTACGAGCAGTACTTC
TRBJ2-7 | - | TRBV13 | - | CASSSGTRSYEQYF | TGTGCCAGCAGCTCCGGGACTCGTTCGTACGAGCAGTACTTC
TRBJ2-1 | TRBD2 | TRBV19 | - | CASSALLAGEYEQFF | TGTGCCAGTAGTGCGCTGCTAGCGGGAGAGTATGAGCAGTTCTTC
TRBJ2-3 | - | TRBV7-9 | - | CASSLSRAQSTDTQYF | TGTGCCAGCAGCTTAAGTCGAGCGCAGAGCACAGATACGCAGTATTTT
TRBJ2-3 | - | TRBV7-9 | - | CASSFFRGSTDTQYF | TGTGCCAGCAGCTTTTTCCGGGGAAGCACAGATACGCAGTATTTT
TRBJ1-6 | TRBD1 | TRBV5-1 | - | CASSPRTGASPLHF | TGCGCCAGCAGCCCCCGGACAGGGGCTTCACCCCTCCACTTT
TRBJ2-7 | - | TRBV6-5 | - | CASSYGQVSSYEQYF | TGTGCCAGCAGTTACGGCCAGGTTAGCTCCTACGAGCAGTACTTC
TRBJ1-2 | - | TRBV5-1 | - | CASSSSTGTVSYGYTF | TGCGCCAGCAGCTCTTCTACCGGGACTGTGAGCTATGGCTACACCTTC
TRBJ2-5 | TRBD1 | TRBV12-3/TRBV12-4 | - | CASSLGTGETQYF | TGTGCCAGCAGTTTAGGGACAGGAGAGACCCAGTACTTC
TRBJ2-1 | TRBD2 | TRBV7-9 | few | CASSSPGLAGGQQFF | TGTGCCAGCAGCTCTCCCGGACTAGCGGGGGGGCAACAGTTCTTC
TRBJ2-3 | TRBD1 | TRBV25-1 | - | CASSDIGQGADTQYF | TGTGCCAGCAGTGACATAGGACAGGGAGCAGATACGCAGTATTTT
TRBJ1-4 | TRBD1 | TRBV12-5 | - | CASDQTGDEKLFF | TGTGCTAGTGACCAGACAGGGGATGAAAAACTGTTTTTT
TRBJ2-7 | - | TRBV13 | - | CASSYGGGSYEQYF | TGTGCCAGCAGCTATGGAGGCGGCTCCTACGAGCAGTACTTC
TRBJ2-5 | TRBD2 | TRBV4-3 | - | CASSRGLDLETQYF | TGCGCCAGCAGCCGGGGACTAGACTTAGAGACCCAGTACTTC
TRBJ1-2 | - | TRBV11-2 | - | CASSLEGASGYTF | TGTGCCAGCAGCTTAGAGGGGGCGAGCGGCTACACCTTC
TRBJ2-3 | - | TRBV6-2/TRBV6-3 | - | CASSYSGLYTQYF | TGTGCCAGCAGTTACTCAGGACTGTATACGCAGTATTTT